Shown below are 10 T cell receptor beta chains from a single sample sequenced in a study of regulatory T cells in long-lasting Graves disease. Indicated time point: persistent/refractory GD, antithyroid drugs over 5 years with positive TRAb. RNA extracted from PBMCs served as the sequencing template. Arm-PCR of CDR3 regions and iRepertoire HTBI primers were the basis on which TCR beta libraries were built. One entry per CDR3 protein results from TCRdb running MiXCR on the multiplex PCR reads. Of 700,000 or so distinct CDR3 sequences listed, 30% are singletons. Sequencing was performed on peripheral blood mononuclear cells (PBMCs), taken when the disease was refractory, from a patient treated with antithyroid drugs. The receptors were sampled from a female donor with Graves disease.

This chain links TRBV7-9 with TRBJ1-1; unclear D gene. Trimming pared 4 bases from V and 1 base from J, leaving 10 bases between. The CDR3 runs 14 residues. In germline, CDR1 is SEHNR, CDR2 FQNEAQ (reference sequence). CDR3 nucleotide sequence: TGTGCCAGCAGCTCTTTAAACACGAACACTGAAGCTTTCTTT. Its translation is CASSSLNTNTEAFF.

The rearrangement uses TRBV2 and TRBJ2-1; D uncertain. Germline V gene lookup returns CDR1 SNHLY and CDR2 FYNNEI. The CDR3 has 11 amino acids. V was shortened by 1 base and J by 5 bases, with 0 bases between the two germline ends. The chain's CDR3 is CASSEDNEQFF. DNA for the CDR3: TGTGCCAGCAGTGAAGACAATGAGCAGTTCTTC.

This clonotype was detected ten times or more. The chain couples TRBV6-2 or TRBV6-3 to TRBJ1-4; D gene ambiguous. CDR3 length: 13 amino acids. Per germline, CDR1 MNHEY and CDR2 SVGEGT. Between the trimmed V and J ends, which lost 5 bases and 7 bases, there was a span of 11 bases. This CDR3 reads CASSELWGEKLFF. In DNA, the CDR3 is TGTGCCAGCAGTGAATTATGGGGTGAAAAACTGTTTTTT.

This clonotype turned up a few times. The chain links TRBV12-5 to TRBJ2-7, with TRBD1 matching 11 bases. Trimming cost V 0 bases and J 3 bases; bases outside gene matches: 7. Germline V gives CDR1 LGHNT, CDR2 FRNRAP. This CDR3 has 17 residues. CDR3 residues: CASGLVLRTGGYYEQYF. The CDR3 DNA reads as TGTGCTAGTGGTTTGGTCCTTAGGACAGGGGGCTACTACGAGCAGTACTTC.

The V and J genes are TRBV20-1 and TRBJ2-1; TRBD2 agrees at 10 bases. Trimming at V came to 6 bases and at J to 7 bases, leaving 15 bases not matched to a gene. The CDR3 is 16 amino acids. Germline V CDR1 and CDR2: DFQATT, SNEGSKA (reference sequence). This chain's CDR3 is CSARNRAGLATNEQFF. The CDR3 bases are TGCAGTGCGAGAAACCGGGCGGGACTAGCGACGAATGAGCAGTTCTTC.

The rearrangement joins TRBV15 to TRBJ2-7; 8 bases are shared with TRBD2. The V and J ends lost 0 bases and 3 bases, in that order; junction bases with no gene match: 7. This CDR3 has 16 amino acids. The germline CDR1 and CDR2 sequences are LNHNV and YYDKDF (reference sequence). CDR3 amino acids: CATSREDPGLDYEQYF. In nucleotides, the CDR3 is TGTGCCACCAGCAGAGAGGACCCGGGACTAGACTACGAGCAGTACTTC.

This clonotype showed up many times. The rearrangement links TRBV12-3 or TRBV12-4 to TRBJ1-5; D may be TRBD1 (6 bases). Between the trimmed V and J ends, which lost 4 bases and 0 bases, there was a span of 7 bases. This CDR3 has 14 amino acids. CDR3 in amino acids: CASSSGDSNQPQHF. In nucleotides, the CDR3 is TGTGCCAGCAGTTCAGGGGATAGCAATCAGCCCCAGCATTTT.

This clonotype was counted only a few times. The DNA of the CDR3 is TGTGCCAGCGCGGCCGGACTAGCGTGGAATGAGCAGTTCTTC. It translates to CASAAGLAWNEQFF. The genes are TRBV7-3 and TRBJ2-1, with 9 bases fitting TRBD2. J gave up 7 bases and V 8 bases, and 9 bases lay outside the gene matches. Per germline, CDR1 SGHTA and CDR2 FQGTGA. There are 14 residues in the CDR3.

There are many counts of this clonotype. Its ends do not fully match the called genes, so a read error is possible. The gene calls are TRBV4-1 and TRBJ1-2, with D unclear. Looked up from germline, CDR1 is MGHRA and CDR2 is YSYEKL. The CDR3 has 12 amino acids. Here the CDR3 DNA reads TGCGCCAGCAGCCTCGGGAACTTTGGCTACACCTTC. Its protein is CASSLGNFGYTF.

V is TRBV28 and J is TRBJ1-5, with 7 bases that match TRBD1. The CDR3 covers 16 residues. V was clipped by 5 bases and J by 3 bases; unmatched bases: 10. The germline V gene has CDR1 MDHEN and CDR2 SYDVKM. The CDR3 region is CASSPEEGAFNQPQHF. The CDR3 bases are TGTGCCAGCAGTCCCGAGGAGGGGGCCTTCAATCAGCCCCAGCATTTT.